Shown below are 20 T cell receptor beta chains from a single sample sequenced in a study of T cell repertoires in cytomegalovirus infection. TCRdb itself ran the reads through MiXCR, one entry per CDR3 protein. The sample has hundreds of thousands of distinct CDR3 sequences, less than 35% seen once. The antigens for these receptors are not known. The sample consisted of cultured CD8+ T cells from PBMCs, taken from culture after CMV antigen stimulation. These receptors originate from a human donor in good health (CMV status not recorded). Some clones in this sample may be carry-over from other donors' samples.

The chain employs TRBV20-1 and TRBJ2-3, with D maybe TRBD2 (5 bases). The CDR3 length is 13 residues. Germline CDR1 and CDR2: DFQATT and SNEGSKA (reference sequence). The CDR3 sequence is CRESGGVWDTQYF. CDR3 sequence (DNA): TGCAGAGAGAGCGGTGGGGTGTGGGATACGCAGTATTTT.

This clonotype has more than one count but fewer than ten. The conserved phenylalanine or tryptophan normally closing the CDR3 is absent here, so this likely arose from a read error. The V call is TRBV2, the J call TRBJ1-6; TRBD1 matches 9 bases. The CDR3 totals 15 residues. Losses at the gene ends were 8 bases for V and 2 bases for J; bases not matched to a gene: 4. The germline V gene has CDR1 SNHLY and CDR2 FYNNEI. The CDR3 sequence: CASSRTGAYNSPLHS. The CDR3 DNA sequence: TGTGCCAGCTCTCGGACAGGGGCCTATAATTCACCCCTCCACTCT.

The CDR3 DNA reads TGCAGCGTTGAACCCCGGGTGGCCACTGAAGCTTTCTTT. Translating gives CSVEPRVATEAFF. The chain links TRBV29-1 to TRBJ1-1; no clear D. Trimming removed 2 bases from V and 4 bases from J, with 11 bases in between. This CDR3 has 13 amino acids. Germline assignment: CDR1 SQVTM and CDR2 ANQGSEA. Complete variable domain (other parts from reference TRBV29-1 and TRBJ1-1): SAVISQKPSRDICQRGTSLTIQCQVDSQVTMMFWYRQQPGQSLTLIATANQGSEATYESGFVIDKFPISRPNLTFSTLTVSNMSPEDSSIYLCSVEPRVATEAFFGQGTRLTVV.

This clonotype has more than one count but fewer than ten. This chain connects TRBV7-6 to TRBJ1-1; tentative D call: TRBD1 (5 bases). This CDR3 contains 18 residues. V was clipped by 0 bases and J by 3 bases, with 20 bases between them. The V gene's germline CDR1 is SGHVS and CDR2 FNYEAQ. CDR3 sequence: CASSLARRGLERYTEAFF. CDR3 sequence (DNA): TGTGCCAGCAGCTTAGCGCGAAGGGGTCTCGAGAGATACACTGAAGCTTTCTTT.

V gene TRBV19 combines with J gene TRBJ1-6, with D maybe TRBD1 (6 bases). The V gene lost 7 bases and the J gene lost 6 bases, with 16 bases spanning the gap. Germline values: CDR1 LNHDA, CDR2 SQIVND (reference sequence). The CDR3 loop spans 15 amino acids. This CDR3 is CASTSDSSTNSPLHF. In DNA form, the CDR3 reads TGTGCCAGTACCTCGGACAGTTCGACTAATTCACCCCTCCACTTT.

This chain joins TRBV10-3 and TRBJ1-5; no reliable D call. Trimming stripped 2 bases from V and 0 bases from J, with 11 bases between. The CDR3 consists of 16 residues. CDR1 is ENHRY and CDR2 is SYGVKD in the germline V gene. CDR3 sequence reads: CAISEMNRDSNQPQHF. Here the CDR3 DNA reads TGTGCCATCAGTGAGATGAACAGAGATAGCAATCAGCCCCAGCATTTT.

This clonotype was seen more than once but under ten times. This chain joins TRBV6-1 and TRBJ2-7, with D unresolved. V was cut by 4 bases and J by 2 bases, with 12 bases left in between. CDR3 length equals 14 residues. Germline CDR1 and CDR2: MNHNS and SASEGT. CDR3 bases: TGTGCCAGCAGTGGTGTTGCAGTCCCCTACGAGCAGTACTTC. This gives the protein CASSGVAVPYEQYF.

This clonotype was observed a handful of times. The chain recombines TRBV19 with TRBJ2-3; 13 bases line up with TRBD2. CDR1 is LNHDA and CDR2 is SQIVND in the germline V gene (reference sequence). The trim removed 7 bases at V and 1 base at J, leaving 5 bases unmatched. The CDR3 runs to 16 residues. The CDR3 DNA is TGTGCCAGTACCCGACTAGCGGGGGGAGGCACAGATACGCAGTATTTT. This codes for CASTRLAGGGTDTQYF.

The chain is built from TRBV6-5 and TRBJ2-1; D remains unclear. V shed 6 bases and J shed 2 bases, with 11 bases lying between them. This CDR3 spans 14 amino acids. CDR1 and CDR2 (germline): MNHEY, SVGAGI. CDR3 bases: TGTGCCAGCAGCCCCCTGACCGCCTACAATGAGCAGTTCTTC. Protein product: CASSPLTAYNEQFF.

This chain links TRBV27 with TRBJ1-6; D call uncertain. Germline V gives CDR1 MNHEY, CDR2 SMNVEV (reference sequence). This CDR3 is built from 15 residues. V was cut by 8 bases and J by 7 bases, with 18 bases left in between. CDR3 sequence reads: CASCPRRDLNSPLHF. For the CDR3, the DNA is TGTGCCAGCTGTCCCCGACGGGATCTCAATTCACCCCTCCACTTT.

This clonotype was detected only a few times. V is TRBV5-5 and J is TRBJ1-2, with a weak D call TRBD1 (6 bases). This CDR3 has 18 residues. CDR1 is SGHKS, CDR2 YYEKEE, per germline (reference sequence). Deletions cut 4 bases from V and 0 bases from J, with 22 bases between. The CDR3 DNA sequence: TGTGCCAGCAGCCCTACTCTATTAAGACAGGAAGCTAACTATGGCTACACCTTC. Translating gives CASSPTLLRQEANYGYTF.

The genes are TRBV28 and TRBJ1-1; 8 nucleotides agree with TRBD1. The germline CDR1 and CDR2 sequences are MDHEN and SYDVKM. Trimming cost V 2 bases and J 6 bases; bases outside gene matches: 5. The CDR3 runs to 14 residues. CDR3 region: CASSLDTGGAEAFF. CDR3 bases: TGTGCCAGCAGTTTAGACACAGGGGGGGCTGAAGCTTTCTTT.

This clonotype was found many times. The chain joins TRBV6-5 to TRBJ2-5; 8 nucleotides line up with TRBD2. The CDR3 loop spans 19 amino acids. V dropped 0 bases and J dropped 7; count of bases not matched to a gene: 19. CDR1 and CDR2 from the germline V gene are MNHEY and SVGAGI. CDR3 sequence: CASSYSSEWVLSGGGTQYF. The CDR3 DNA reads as TGTGCCAGCAGTTACTCCTCCGAGTGGGTCTTGAGCGGGGGAGGGACCCAGTACTTC.

The CDR3 sequence: CATSLGRRGSTDTQYF. Written as DNA, the CDR3 is TGTGCCACCAGCCTAGGACGGAGGGGGAGCACAGATACGCAGTATTTT. This sequence joins TRBV15 and TRBJ2-3; TRBD1 or TRBD2 may be the D gene (6 bases each). The germline V and J ends were trimmed by 5 bases and 0 bases, with 15 bases remaining between them. Germline values: CDR1 LNHNV, CDR2 YYDKDF (reference sequence). CDR3 length: 16 residues.

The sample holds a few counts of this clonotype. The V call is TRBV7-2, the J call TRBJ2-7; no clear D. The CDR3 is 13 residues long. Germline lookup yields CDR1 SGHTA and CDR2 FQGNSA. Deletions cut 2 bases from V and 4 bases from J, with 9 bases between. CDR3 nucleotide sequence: TGTGCCAGCAGCTTATATTTAGCTTACGAGCAGTACGTC. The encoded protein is CASSLYLAYEQYV.

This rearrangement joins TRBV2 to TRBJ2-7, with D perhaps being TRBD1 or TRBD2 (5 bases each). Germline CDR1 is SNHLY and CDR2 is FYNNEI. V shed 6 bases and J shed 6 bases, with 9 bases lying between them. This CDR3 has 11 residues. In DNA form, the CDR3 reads TGTGCCAGCAGCTCCGGGACCGAGCAGTACGTC. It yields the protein CASSSGTEQYV.

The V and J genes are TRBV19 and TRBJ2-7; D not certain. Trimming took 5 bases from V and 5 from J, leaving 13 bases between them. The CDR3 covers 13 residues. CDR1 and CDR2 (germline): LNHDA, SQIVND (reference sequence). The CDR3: CASSGRISDEQYF. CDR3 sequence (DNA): TGTGCCAGTAGTGGCAGGATTTCCGACGAGCAGTACTTC.

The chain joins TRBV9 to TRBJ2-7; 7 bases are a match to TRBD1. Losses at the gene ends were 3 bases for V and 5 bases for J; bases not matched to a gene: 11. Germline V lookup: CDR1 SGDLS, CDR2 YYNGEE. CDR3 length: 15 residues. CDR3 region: CASSGPQGKVDEQYF. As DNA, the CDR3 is TGTGCCAGCAGCGGCCCACAGGGGAAAGTTGACGAGCAGTACTTC.

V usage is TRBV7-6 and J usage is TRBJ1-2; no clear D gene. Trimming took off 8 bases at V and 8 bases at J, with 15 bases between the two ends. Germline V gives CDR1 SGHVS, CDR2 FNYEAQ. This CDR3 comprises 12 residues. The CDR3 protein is CASLSPMEGYTF. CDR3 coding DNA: TGTGCCAGCTTGTCCCCGATGGAGGGCTACACCTTC.

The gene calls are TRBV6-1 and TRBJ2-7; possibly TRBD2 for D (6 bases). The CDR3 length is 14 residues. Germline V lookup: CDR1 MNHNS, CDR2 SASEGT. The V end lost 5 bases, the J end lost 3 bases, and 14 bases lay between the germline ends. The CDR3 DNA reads TGTGCCAGCAGTCCCGGCGGGAATAACTACGAGCAGTACGTC. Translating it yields CASSPGGNNYEQYV.